A selection of T cell receptor beta chains follows, all from one sample in a study of spatial heterogeneity in lung cancer. TCRdb processed the 5' RACE reads anew with MiXCR; each CDR3 protein has one entry. In the table there are some 1,300 distinct CDR3 sequences, 4.5% to 6% of which are singletons. The specimen was lung tumor tissue, collected at surgery. Receptors originate from a male donor with early-stage non-small cell lung cancer. CDR3s include the opening cysteine and the closing phenylalanine or tryptophan. D genes are given only for firm matches. Not every row has a clone size; where given, it reads once, few, many or a size class.

clone_size j_call d_call cdr3_length v_call cdr3_aa cdr3_nt
medium-sized TRBJ2-7 TRBD1 15 TRBV7-8 CASSLRQGRSYEQYF TGTGCCAGCAGCTTACGACAGGGGAGGTCTTACGAGCAGTACTTC
medium-sized TRBJ1-6 NA 14 TRBV28 CASRLSDRFSPLHF TGTGCCAGCAGATTAAGCGACAGATTTTCACCCCTCCACTTT
large TRBJ2-5 NA 13 TRBV11-2 CASSLGSGETQYF TGTGCCAGCAGCTTGGGCTCTGGAGAGACCCAGTACTTC
medium-sized TRBJ2-5 NA 19 TRBV20-1 CSARTTGEGGRSPIGTQYF TGCAGTGCTAGGACGACGGGGGAGGGGGGTCGCTCCCCCATCGGGACCCAGTACTTC
NA TRBJ2-7 TRBD2 16 TRBV20-1 CSATHWTSEDTYEQYF TGCAGTGCTACACACTGGACTAGCGAGGACACCTACGAGCAGTACTTC
large TRBJ2-1 TRBD2 20 TRBV11-2 CASSLVGGGRTSGSIGEQFF TGTGCCAGCAGCTTAGTGGGGGGTGGAAGGACTAGCGGGAGTATCGGTGAGCAGTTCTTC
medium-sized TRBJ1-1 NA 14 TRBV7-8 CASSLGPGGTEAFF TGTGCCAGCAGCTTGGGACCCGGGGGCACTGAAGCTTTCTTT
NA TRBJ2-3 TRBD2 19 TRBV7-3 CASSLVPLAGVTSTDTQYF TGTGCCAGCAGCTTAGTTCCTCTAGCGGGAGTGACTAGCACAGATACGCAGTATTTT
medium-sized TRBJ1-5 NA 12 TRBV28 CASSLQGQPQHF TGTGCCAGCAGTTTGCAGGGACAGCCCCAGCATTTT
medium-sized TRBJ2-1 TRBD2 15 TRBV11-2 CASSLGGSSYNEQFF TGTGCCAGCAGCTTAGGCGGGAGCTCCTACAATGAGCAGTTCTTC
large TRBJ2-7 NA 16 TRBV7-6 CASSFPRKGSSYEQYF TGTGCCAGCAGCTTCCCTCGGAAGGGGAGCTCCTACGAGCAGTACTTC
medium-sized TRBJ2-3 NA 12 TRBV11-2 CASSLFGDTQYF TGTGCCAGCAGCTTATTCGGAGATACGCAGTATTTT
medium-sized TRBJ2-3 TRBD1 14 TRBV7-9 CASSRTGSTDTQYF TGTGCCAGCAGTCGGACAGGGAGCACAGATACGCAGTATTTT
medium-sized TRBJ1-1 NA 13 TRBV20-1 CSAREGGPRGGFF TGCAGTGCTAGAGAGGGGGGACCCAGGGGCGGTTTCTTT
medium-sized TRBJ2-7 NA 15 TRBV5-1 CASSYGQRGWDEQYF TGCGCCAGCAGCTATGGACAGCGGGGATGGGACGAGCAGTACTTC
medium-sized TRBJ2-7 TRBD1 14 TRBV6-6 CASRQRQGDYEQYF TGTGCCAGCAGACAGCGACAGGGCGACTACGAGCAGTACTTC
large TRBJ1-5 NA 13 TRBV12-3/TRBV12-4 CASTGDGDQPQHF TGTGCCAGCACCGGCGACGGTGATCAGCCCCAGCATTTT
large TRBJ1-1 NA 11 TRBV20-1 CSAFRNTEAFF TGCAGTGCGTTCAGGAACACTGAAGCTTTCTTT